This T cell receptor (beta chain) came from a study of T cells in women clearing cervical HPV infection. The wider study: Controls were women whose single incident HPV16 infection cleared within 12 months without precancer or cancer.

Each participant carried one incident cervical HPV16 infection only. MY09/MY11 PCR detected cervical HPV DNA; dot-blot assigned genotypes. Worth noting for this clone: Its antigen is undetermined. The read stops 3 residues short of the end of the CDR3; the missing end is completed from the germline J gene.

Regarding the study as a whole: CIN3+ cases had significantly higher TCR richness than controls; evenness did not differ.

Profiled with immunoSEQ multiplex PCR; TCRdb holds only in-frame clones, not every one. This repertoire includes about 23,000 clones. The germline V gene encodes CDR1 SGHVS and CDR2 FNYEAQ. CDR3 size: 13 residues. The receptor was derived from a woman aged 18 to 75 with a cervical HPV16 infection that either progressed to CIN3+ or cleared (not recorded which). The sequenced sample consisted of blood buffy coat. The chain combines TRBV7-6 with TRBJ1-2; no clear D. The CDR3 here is CAVQTMRANDYTF. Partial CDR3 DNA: TGTGCCGTTCAGACTATGAGGGCGAATGAC. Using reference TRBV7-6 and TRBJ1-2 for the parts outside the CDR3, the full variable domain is GAGVSQSPRYKVTKRGQDVALRCDPISGHVSLYWYRQALGQGPEFLTYFNYEAQQDKSGLPNDRFSAERPEGSISTLTIQRTEQRDSAMYRCAVQTMRANDYTFGSGTRLTVV.